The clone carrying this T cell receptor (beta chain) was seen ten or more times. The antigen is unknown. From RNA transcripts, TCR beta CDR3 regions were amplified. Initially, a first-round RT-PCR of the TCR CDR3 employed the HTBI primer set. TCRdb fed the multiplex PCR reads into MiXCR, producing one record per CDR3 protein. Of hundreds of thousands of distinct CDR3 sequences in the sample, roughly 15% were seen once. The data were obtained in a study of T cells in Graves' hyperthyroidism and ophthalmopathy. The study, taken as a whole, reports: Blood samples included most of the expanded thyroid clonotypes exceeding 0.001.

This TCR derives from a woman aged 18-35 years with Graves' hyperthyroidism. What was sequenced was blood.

The CDR3 here is CASRAPGQNTGELFF. Here the CDR3 DNA reads TGTGCCAGCAGAGCACCGGGACAGAACACCGGGGAGCTGTTTTTT. The chain has TRBV28 and TRBJ2-2, with D possibly matching TRBD1 (6 bases). Deletions cut 6 bases from V and 1 base from J, with 12 bases between. Looked up from germline, CDR1 is MDHEN and CDR2 is SYDVKM. There are 15 residues in the CDR3.